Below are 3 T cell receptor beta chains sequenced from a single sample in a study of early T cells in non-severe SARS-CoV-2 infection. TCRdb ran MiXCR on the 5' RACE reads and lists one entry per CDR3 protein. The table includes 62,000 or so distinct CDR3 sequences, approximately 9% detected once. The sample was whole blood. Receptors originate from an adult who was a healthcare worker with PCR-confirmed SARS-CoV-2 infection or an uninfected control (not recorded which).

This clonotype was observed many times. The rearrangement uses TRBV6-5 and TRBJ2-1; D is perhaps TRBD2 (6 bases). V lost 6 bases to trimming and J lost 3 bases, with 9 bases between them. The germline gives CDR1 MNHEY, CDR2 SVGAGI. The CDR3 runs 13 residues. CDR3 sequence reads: CASSSGLYNEQFF. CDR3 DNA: TGTGCCAGCAGCTCGGGACTCTACAATGAGCAGTTCTTC.

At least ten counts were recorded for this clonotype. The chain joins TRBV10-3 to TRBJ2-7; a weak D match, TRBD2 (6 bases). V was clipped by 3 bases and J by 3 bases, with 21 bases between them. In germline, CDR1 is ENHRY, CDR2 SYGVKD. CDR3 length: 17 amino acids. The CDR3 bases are TGTGCCATCAGTGATCCCCTAATCAGTGCTAGCGTCTACGAGCAGTACGTC. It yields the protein CAISDPLISASVYEQYV.

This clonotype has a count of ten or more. The CDR3 bases are TGTGCCAGCAATAGGGACCACCCAAAAAGGACCAATGAGCAGTTCTTC. Its translation is CASNRDHPKRTNEQFF. V is TRBV12-3 or TRBV12-4 and J is TRBJ2-1; the D call may be TRBD1 or TRBD2 (5 bases each). The germline V and J ends were trimmed by 7 bases and 6 bases, with 22 bases remaining between them. The length of the CDR3 is 16 residues.